The 21 T cell receptor beta chains listed next were all sequenced from one sample in a study of blood T cell repertoires in COVID-19. Profiling relied on immunoSEQ multiplex PCR, and the TCRdb table lists in-frame clones only, not all of them. The sample shows approximately 360,000 clones, about 89% of them seen only once. Sequencing was performed on peripheral blood. These receptors all come from a man aged 35-49 years with acute or convalescent COVID-19.

The chain carries TRBV19 and TRBJ2-1; TRBD2 matches at 14 bases. This CDR3 comprises 16 residues. Looked up from germline, CDR1 is LNHDA and CDR2 is SQIVND (reference sequence). Germline trimming cut 5 bases from V and 10 bases from J; bases unmatched to any gene: 10. This CDR3 is CASSAPGLAGVWEQFF. CDR3 nucleotide sequence: TGTGCCAGTAGTGCACCGGGACTAGCGGGAGTCTGGGAGCAGTTCTTC.

The chain is built from TRBV7-3 and TRBJ2-2; TRBD2 agrees at 7 bases. Losses at the gene ends were 5 bases for V and 5 bases for J; bases not matched to a gene: 2. Germline V gene sequence: CDR1 SGHTA, CDR2 FQGTGA. This CDR3 spans 13 amino acids. In nucleotides, the CDR3 is TGTGCCAGCAGCGTTAGCGGGACCGGGGAGCTGTTTTTT. Protein: CASSVSGTGELFF.

This clone was seen only a few times. The rearrangement uses TRBV19 and TRBJ1-3; tentative D call: TRBD1 (5 bases). Germline CDR1 is LNHDA and CDR2 is SQIVND (reference sequence). Trimming left V 5 bases short and J 0 bases short, with 14 bases between. The CDR3 spans 16 residues. CDR3 in amino acids: CASSFSQGYSGNTIYF. The CDR3 DNA follows: TGTGCCAGTAGTTTTTCCCAGGGCTACTCTGGAAACACCATATATTTT.

This clone was observed once. The chain links TRBV5-1 to TRBJ2-5, with 9 bases aligning to TRBD2. The ends lost 0 bases at V and 2 bases at J; junction bases unmatched: 5. CDR1 and CDR2 from the germline V gene are SGHRS and YFSETQ. This CDR3 has 16 residues. The CDR3 reads CASSLDGGGVQETQYF. CDR3 coding DNA: TGCGCCAGCAGCTTGGACGGCGGGGGGGTACAAGAGACCCAGTACTTC. The full variable domain, in which reference TRBV5-1 and TRBJ2-5 provide the parts outside the CDR3, is KAGVTQTPRYLIKTRGQQVTLSCSPISGHRSVSWYQQTPGQGLQFLFEYFSETQRNKGNFPGRFSGRQFSNSRSEMNVSTLELGDSALYLCASSLDGGGVQETQYFGPGTRLLVL.

The chain joins TRBV27 to TRBJ2-7, with 10 bases matching TRBD1. This CDR3 has 14 amino acids. Germline V gene sequence: CDR1 MNHEY, CDR2 SMNVEV (reference sequence). V lost 3 bases and J lost 2; bases outside the gene matches: 1. The CDR3 is CASSFGTGAYEQYF. The CDR3 DNA is TGTGCCAGCAGTTTTGGGACAGGGGCCTACGAGCAGTACTTC.

The chain combines TRBV6-5 with TRBJ1-1; D ambiguous. CDR1 and CDR2 from the germline V gene are MNHEY and SVGAGI. This CDR3 has 13 amino acids. The V and J ends lost 1 base and 1 base respectively, with 4 bases between them. CDR3 nucleotide sequence: TGTGCCAGCAGTTACTTTAGGAACACTGAAGCTTTCTTT. Protein: CASSYFRNTEAFF.

Only one count was recorded for this clone. The chain combines TRBV6-1 with TRBJ1-5; TRBD1 might be the D (6 bases). CDR3 length equals 17 residues. V was cut by 2 bases and J by 3 bases, with 17 bases left in between. Looked up from germline, CDR1 is MNHNS and CDR2 is SASEGT. CDR3 region: CASSERKLGGANQPQHF. The CDR3 DNA is TGTGCCAGCAGTGAAAGGAAGTTGGGGGGGGCCAATCAGCCCCAGCATTTT.

This sequence joins TRBV7-9 and TRBJ2-7; tentatively, D is TRBD2 (5 bases). CDR1 is SEHNR and CDR2 is FQNEAQ in the germline V gene (reference sequence). V lost 0 bases to trimming and J lost 0 bases, with 12 bases between them. The CDR3 extends over 16 amino acids. CDR3 amino acids: CASSLAEEASSYEQYF. CDR3 nucleotides: TGTGCCAGCAGCTTAGCGGAGGAGGCTAGCTCCTACGAGCAGTACTTC. Supplemented by reference TRBV7-9 and TRBJ2-7, the full variable domain reads DTGVSQNPRHKITKRGQNVTFRCDPISEHNRLYWYRQTLGQGPEFLTYFQNEAQLEKSRLLSDRFSAERPKGSFSTLEIQRTEQGDSAMYLCASSLAEEASSYEQYFGPGTRLTVT.

In this sample, this clone turned up once. This chain joins TRBV27 and TRBJ2-7; TRBD1 might be the D (6 bases). The CDR3 contains 13 residues. Trimming shortened V by 3 bases and J by 5 bases, and 11 bases separated the two germline ends. The germline gives CDR1 MNHEY, CDR2 SMNVEV (reference sequence). CDR3 coding DNA: TGTGCCAGCAGTTTGGCCAGGGGCAACGAGCAGTACTTC. Its protein product is CASSLARGNEQYF.

This rearrangement joins TRBV7-3 to TRBJ2-1, with 11 bases lining up with TRBD1. V shed 5 bases and J 6 bases; nucleotides not matched to a gene: 9. The CDR3 covers 16 residues. The germline V gene has CDR1 SGHTA and CDR2 FQGTGA. The DNA of the CDR3 is TGTGCCAGCAGCCCAAGGACAGGGGGCAACACCAATGAGCAGTTCTTC. Translating gives CASSPRTGGNTNEQFF. The whole variable domain, remainder taken from reference TRBV7-3 and TRBJ2-1, is GAGVSQTPSNKVTEKGKYVELRCDPISGHTALYWYRQSLGQGPEFLIYFQGTGAADDSGLPNDRFFAVRPEGSVSTLKIQRTERGDSAVYLCASSPRTGGNTNEQFFGPGTRLTVL.

The genes are TRBV5-1 and TRBJ1-1; D possibly corresponds to TRBD1 (6 bases). The CDR3 extends over 15 amino acids. Germline CDR1 reads SGHRS; CDR2 reads YFSETQ. Trimming shortened V by 7 bases and J by 0 bases, and 16 bases separated the two germline ends. The CDR3 loop is CASGLGGLMNTEAFF. CDR3 DNA: TGCGCCAGCGGGTTGGGGGGCCTCATGAACACTGAAGCTTTCTTT.

The genes are TRBV3-1 (or the pseudogene TRBV3-2) and TRBJ1-2; TRBD1 matches at 7 bases. The CDR3 is 21 residues long. The germline V gene encodes CDR1 LGHDT and CDR2 YNNKEL (reference sequence). Unmatched junction bases numbered 19, after V lost 0 bases and J lost 0 bases. CDR3 sequence (DNA): TGTGCCAGCAGCCAAGATTACAGGGGCCGGGACGGACCATCTTCTAACTATGGCTACACCTTC. Its translation is CASSQDYRGRDGPSSNYGYTF.

The chain has TRBV27 and TRBJ2-3, with 15 bases identical to TRBD2. Looked up from germline, CDR1 is MNHEY and CDR2 is SMNVEV (reference sequence). With V trimmed by 6 bases and J by 4 bases, 5 bases remained unmatched. The CDR3 has 16 residues. The CDR3 DNA reads TGTGCCAGCAGCCGGGGACTAGCGGGGGGCGCAGATACGCAGTATTTT. Amino acids: CASSRGLAGGADTQYF.

The genes are TRBV5-1 and TRBJ1-1; 7 bases map to TRBD1. The germline CDR1 and CDR2 sequences are SGHRS and YFSETQ. The CDR3 extends over 14 amino acids. The junction had 8 bases not matched to a gene; V was cut back by 4 bases and J by 5 bases. Here the CDR3 reads CASSLRQGLTEAFF. The CDR3 nucleotides read TGCGCCAGCAGCCTTAGACAGGGTTTGACTGAAGCTTTCTTT.

This CDR3 is CASSQGVRGNEQFF. The DNA for the CDR3 is TGCGCCAGCAGCCAAGGCGTTAGAGGGAATGAGCAGTTCTTC. The chain joins TRBV4-3 to TRBJ2-1; TRBD2 is a possible D gene (5 bases). Germline CDR1 is LGHNA and CDR2 is YSLEER. The V gene lost 1 base and the J gene lost 7 bases, with 11 bases spanning the gap. CDR3 length: 14 residues.

V and J are TRBV27 and TRBJ2-1, with 7 bases matching TRBD1. The CDR3 is made up of 13 amino acids. The germline gives CDR1 MNHEY, CDR2 SMNVEV (reference sequence). The V segment lost 1 base and the J segment 7 bases; nucleotides outside the gene matches: 1. The CDR3 reads CASSLFRGNEQFF. CDR3 nucleotide sequence: TGTGCCAGCAGTTTATTCAGGGGGAATGAGCAGTTCTTC.

The chain combines TRBV7-9 with TRBJ2-5; TRBD1 matches 10 bases. CDR1 and CDR2 from the germline V gene are SEHNR and FQNEAQ (reference sequence). Trimming removed 6 bases from V and 7 bases from J; junction bases left unmatched: 5. This CDR3 region has 13 residues. The CDR3 bases are TGTGCCAGCAGGCGGGACAGGGGTTGGACCCAGTACTTC. Translating gives CASRRDRGWTQYF.

The V and J genes are TRBV28 and TRBJ1-6; D ambiguous. The CDR3 runs 14 residues. Between the trimmed V and J ends, which lost 5 bases and 12 bases, there was a span of 17 bases. Looked up from germline, CDR1 is MDHEN and CDR2 is SYDVKM. CDR3 amino acids: CASSPPEAVKPLHF. CDR3 DNA sequence: TGTGCCAGCAGTCCCCCTGAGGCGGTTAAACCCCTCCACTTT. Full variable domain (missing parts from reference TRBV28 and TRBJ1-6): DVKVTQSSRYLVKRTGEKVFLECVQDMDHENMFWYRQDPGLGLRLIYFSYDVKMKEKGDIPEGYSVSREKKERFSLILESASTNQTSMYLCASSPPEAVKPLHFGNGTRLTVT.

CDR3 sequence (DNA): TGTGCCAGCAGTCTCTCGGGAGTGCAAAATGAGCAGTTCTTC. It specifies CASSLSGVQNEQFF. This chain links TRBV28 with TRBJ2-1; D is perhaps TRBD2 (6 bases). The CDR3 has 14 residues. Trimming took off 5 bases at V and 7 bases at J, with 15 bases between the two ends. Germline V lookup: CDR1 MDHEN, CDR2 SYDVKM.

The chain is built from TRBV7-9 and TRBJ1-2; possibly TRBD1 for D (6 bases). The germline gives CDR1 SEHNR, CDR2 FQNEAQ (reference sequence). Trimming took 5 bases from V and 7 from J, leaving 20 bases between them. The CDR3 runs 15 residues. The CDR3 spells CASSLTRQALSGYTF. The CDR3 DNA sequence: TGTGCCAGCAGCCTTACTAGACAGGCCCTAAGTGGCTACACCTTC.

The chain uses TRBV7-3 and TRBJ2-1; 7 nucleotides line up with TRBD1. Germline V gives CDR1 SGHTA, CDR2 FQGTGA. The CDR3 length is 15 residues. V dropped 1 base and J dropped 7; count of bases not matched to a gene: 7. CDR3 residues: CASSLSMAGGNEQFF. Here the CDR3 DNA reads TGTGCCAGCAGCTTAAGTATGGCAGGGGGAAATGAGCAGTTCTTC.